The 8 T cell receptor beta chains presented below share a single source sample, sequenced in a study of blood T cell repertoires in COVID-19. Assay used: immunoSEQ multiplex PCR; TCRdb lists only in-frame clones, some missing. The sample lists 50,000 to 70,000 clones; almost 80% were seen once. Specimen: peripheral blood. Source of these receptors: a man aged 55-75 years with acute or convalescent COVID-19.

The rearrangement joins TRBV27 to TRBJ1-6, with D possibly matching TRBD1 (6 bases). V was pared by 7 bases and J by 4 bases, with 14 bases between. CDR1 and CDR2 from the germline V gene are MNHEY and SMNVEV (reference sequence). This CDR3 has 15 residues. The DNA for the CDR3 is TGTGCCAGCAAATTTATGGGACATTATAATTCACCCCTCCACTTT. It codes for CASKFMGHYNSPLHF.

This chain joins TRBV23-1 and TRBJ2-1; TRBD1 matches at 7 bases. TRBV23-1 belongs to the ORF category, with a function that is uncertain. The length of the CDR3 is 17 residues. The V gene end was trimmed by 3 bases and the J gene end by 1 base; junction bases not matched to a gene: 9. DNA of the CDR3: TGCGCCAGCAGTCACCACAGGGGACGGGGATCCTACAATGAGCAGTTCTTC. Residues: CASSHHRGRGSYNEQFF.

This clone has only a few counts. The J gene is TRBJ2-7, the V gene TRBV11-2; 10 bases align to TRBD1. This CDR3 comprises 18 residues. Germline lookup yields CDR1 SGHAT and CDR2 FQNNGV. With V trimmed by 5 bases and J by 3 bases, 16 bases remained unmatched. The CDR3 reads CASSPVGRRTGGGYEQYF. DNA of the CDR3: TGTGCCAGCAGCCCCGTGGGGCGGAGGACAGGGGGTGGCTACGAGCAGTACTTC.

This chain connects TRBV12-3 or TRBV12-4 to TRBJ1-2; D gene uncertain. CDR3 length: 12 residues. The V and J ends lost 5 bases and 3 bases respectively, with 7 bases between them. The CDR3 sequence: CASSPRDYGYTF. In DNA, the CDR3 is TGTGCCAGCAGTCCCCGGGACTATGGCTACACCTTC.

This chain connects TRBV9 to TRBJ1-1; 7 bases map to TRBD1. Germline-derived CDR1 and CDR2 are SGDLS and YYNGEE. J was trimmed by 3 bases and V by 3 bases; bases with no gene match: 2. The CDR3 has 13 residues. The CDR3 DNA reads as TGTGCCAGCAGCGGACAGGGTTACACTGAAGCTTTCTTT. Translating it yields CASSGQGYTEAFF.

The chain links TRBV6-5 to TRBJ1-4; D remains unclear. V was pared by 7 bases and J by 5 bases, with 11 bases between. From germline, CDR1 is MNHEY and CDR2 SVGAGI. This CDR3 contains 13 residues. The DNA of the CDR3 is TGTGCCAGCATGTCCTACGGGAATGAAAAACTGTTTTTT. This translates into CASMSYGNEKLFF.

The chain has TRBV4-2 and TRBJ2-3; 10 positions agree with TRBD2. The CDR3 loop spans 17 amino acids. Trimming cost V 4 bases and J 2 bases; bases outside gene matches: 9. Germline V gene lookup returns CDR1 LGHNA and CDR2 YNFKEQ. DNA of the CDR3: TGTGCCAGCAGCCCAGCAATACTAGCGGGGTACACAGATACGCAGTATTTT. Translated, it gives CASSPAILAGYTDTQYF.

V gene TRBV18 combines with J gene TRBJ2-3; the match to TRBD2 covers 11 bases. Germline CDR1 is KGHSH and CDR2 is LQKENI. The CDR3 covers 17 residues. J was trimmed by 0 bases and V by 6 bases; bases with no gene match: 8. The CDR3: CASSPRLAGSSTDTQYF. Written as DNA, the CDR3 is TGTGCCAGCTCGCCTCGACTAGCGGGGTCTAGCACAGATACGCAGTATTTT. The full variable domain, completed using reference TRBV18 and TRBJ2-3, is NAGVMQNPRHLVRRRGQEARLRCSPMKGHSHVYWYRQLPEEGLKFMVYLQKENIIDESGMPKERFSAEFPKEGPSILRIQQVVRGDSAAYFCASSPRLAGSSTDTQYFGPGTRLTVL.